This T cell receptor (beta chain) was profiled in a study of blood T cells in healthy people across ages. General observations from the study: More naive CD4+ cells and higher diversity marked long-lived donors relative to aged donors.

Through a sample-barcoded 5' primer and a J-beta primer mix, a second PCR was run for roughly 6 to 11 cycles. CDR3-containing paired-end reads numbered at least 2.5 million in each sample. MiXCR was run by TCRdb on the 5' RACE reads, yielding one entry per CDR3 protein. Here the sample spans about 560,000 distinct CDR3 sequences, about 28% being singletons. On this clonotype itself: The antigen remains undetermined. The junction departs from germline at one end; a sequencing error may be responsible.

Germline V gene lookup returns CDR1 SGHTA and CDR2 FQGNSA. The CDR3 covers 15 residues. The same data also contributed to another study, on T cells of mothers and their children.

The sample was blood. The V gene is TRBV7-2, the J gene TRBJ1-1; possible D gene TRBD1, 5 bases. This receptor was obtained from a boy younger than 10 in good health. CDR3 sequence reads: CASSLVTGVGTEVFF. CDR3 in DNA: TGTGCCAGCAGCTTAGTAACCGGGGTAGGGACTGAAGTTTTCTTT.